Reported below is one TCR beta chain. This entry comes from a study of blood T cell repertoires in COVID-19. Study overall: The United States, Italy and Spain provided the acute and convalescent COVID-19 samples.

Repertoires were generated with immunoSEQ multiplex PCR, while TCRdb's copy carries only in-frame clones and drops some. The table records roughly 140,000 clones, about nine tenths of them present only once. Germline CDR1 and CDR2: SGHTS and YDEGEE. The V gene end was trimmed by 5 bases and the J gene end by 4 bases; junction bases not matched to a gene: 5. The length of the CDR3 is 15 residues. The TCR sequence derives from a man aged 50 to 59 with active or convalescent COVID-19. The chain uses TRBV5-8 and TRBJ2-2, with 10 nucleotides matching TRBD1. Sequences were obtained from peripheral blood. CDR3 sequence (DNA): TGTGCCAGCAGTCAAGACAGGGGGCCCACCGGGGAGCTGTTTTTT. Translation: CASSQDRGPTGELFF. Looking up the rest from reference TRBV5-8 and TRBJ2-2 gives the full variable domain: EAGVTQSPTHLIKTRGQQATLRCSPISGHTSVYWYQQALGLGLQFLLWYDEGEERNRGNFPPRFSGRQFPNYSSELNVNALELEDSALYLCASSQDRGPTGELFFGEGSRLTVL.